A single sample gave rise to the 15 T cell receptor beta chains below, sequenced in a study of blood T cell repertoires in COVID-19 (dated by TCRdb to about 2020). Libraries were made using the immunoSEQ multiplex PCR assay. TCRdb took over this immuneACCESS table, retaining in-frame rearrangements with V and J assigned. Such tables are incomplete; in checked studies, under half of the missing clones stem from an unresolved V gene, and the remainder is unexplained. The sample contains about 200,000 clones, approximately 80% of them found a single time. Jointly, the top ten make up about 7.8% of the sample. Sequencing input: peripheral blood. The source is a woman of 80 years or more with COVID-19, enrolled during active disease.

This clone was seen only once. The chain recombines TRBV5-1 with TRBJ2-5; D call uncertain. The V gene lost 2 bases and the J gene lost 5 bases, with 16 bases spanning the gap. Germline CDR1 SGHRS, CDR2 YFSETQ. This CDR3 contains 15 residues. The CDR3 reads CASSLEAPWRETQYF. The CDR3 DNA reads as TGCGCCAGCAGCTTAGAGGCACCGTGGCGGGAGACCCAGTACTTC.

The chain carries TRBV3-1 (or the pseudogene TRBV3-2) and TRBJ2-7; 9 nucleotides line up with TRBD1. Germline lookup yields CDR1 LGHDT and CDR2 YNNKEL (reference sequence). This CDR3 spans 16 amino acids. Losses at the gene ends were 0 bases for V and 3 bases for J; bases not matched to a gene: 6. CDR3 in DNA: TGTGCCAGCAGCCAAGATCCGGGACAGGGTTTCTACGAGCAGTACTTC. It encodes CASSQDPGQGFYEQYF.

The chain joins TRBV6-1 to TRBJ1-5; 8 bases line up with TRBD1. The CDR3 has 19 residues. CDR1 is MNHNS, CDR2 SASEGT, per germline. The V gene end was trimmed by 4 bases and the J gene end by 0 bases; junction bases not matched to a gene: 14. CDR3 sequence: CASSAFPQGQDTSNQPQHF. The CDR3 DNA reads as TGTGCCAGCAGTGCCTTTCCCCAGGGACAGGACACTAGCAATCAGCCCCAGCATTTT.

The chain is built from TRBV6-5 and TRBJ1-2; 8 nucleotides agree with TRBD1. The CDR3 contains 14 residues. Losses at the gene ends were 5 bases for V and 8 bases for J; bases not matched to a gene: 10. The V gene's germline CDR1 is MNHEY and CDR2 SVGAGI. The CDR3 spells CASSIAGGHAGYTF. As DNA, the CDR3 is TGTGCCAGCAGTATCGCAGGGGGCCACGCGGGCTACACCTTC.

This sequence joins TRBV29-1 and TRBJ2-1, with D possibly TRBD2 on 5 matching bases. V was clipped by 6 bases and J by 8 bases, with 20 bases between them. The CDR3 contains 14 residues. Germline V gene lookup returns CDR1 SQVTM and CDR2 ANQGSEA. CDR3 sequence: CSVDGPPGSDEQFF. The CDR3 DNA reads as TGCAGCGTCGATGGCCCCCCGGGGTCCGATGAGCAGTTCTTC.

This chain links TRBV19 with TRBJ2-1; 7 nucleotides agree with TRBD2. The V segment lost 7 bases and the J segment 2 bases; nucleotides outside the gene matches: 8. From germline, CDR1 is LNHDA and CDR2 SQIVND (reference sequence). The CDR3 extends over 15 amino acids. CDR3 nucleotides: TGTGCCAGTACCCGGGCTAGCGGTACCTACAATGAGCAGTTCTTC. As protein: CASTRASGTYNEQFF.

The V gene is TRBV12-3 or TRBV12-4, the J gene TRBJ2-7; D is unclear. This CDR3 comprises 12 residues. V was trimmed by 0 bases and J by 9 bases, leaving 9 bases between them. Here the CDR3 reads CASSLALGAQYF. The CDR3 DNA is TGTGCCAGCAGTTTAGCGCTGGGCGCGCAGTACTTC.

The chain combines TRBV5-4 with TRBJ2-3; TRBD1 matches at 8 bases. With V trimmed by 4 bases and J by 6 bases, 7 bases remained unmatched. This CDR3 comprises 14 residues. Germline V gives CDR1 SGHNT, CDR2 YYREEE (reference sequence). The CDR3 bases are TGTGCCAGCAGCGCTGACAGGGGAGCCGATACGCAGTATTTT. Amino acids: CASSADRGADTQYF.

CDR3: CASSLGQNEETQYF. CDR3 nucleotides: TGCGCCAGCAGCTTAGGACAGAACGAAGAGACCCAGTACTTC. The chain employs TRBV5-1 and TRBJ2-5; tentative D call: TRBD1 (6 bases). The CDR3 totals 14 residues. Between the trimmed V and J ends, which lost 2 bases and 3 bases, there was a span of 11 bases. Germline V gene sequence: CDR1 SGHRS, CDR2 YFSETQ.

The V and J genes are TRBV9 and TRBJ2-5, with D unresolved. V lost 2 bases to trimming and J lost 4 bases, with 12 bases between them. There are 14 residues in the CDR3. CDR1 and CDR2 (germline): SGDLS, YYNGEE. The DNA of the CDR3 is TGTGCCAGCAGCGTTAACCCGGGTTTAGAGACCCAGTACTTC. Residues: CASSVNPGLETQYF. Full variable domain (missing parts from reference TRBV9 and TRBJ2-5): DSGVTQTPKHLITATGQRVTLRCSPRSGDLSVYWYQQSLDQGLQFLIQYYNGEERAKGNILERFSAQQFPDLHSELNLSSLELGDSALYFCASSVNPGLETQYFGPGTRLLVL.

The V and J genes are TRBV28 and TRBJ2-7, with D perhaps matching TRBD2 (6 bases). The CDR3 runs to 11 residues. V was clipped by 8 bases and J by 3 bases, with 8 bases between them. Germline V lookup: CDR1 MDHEN, CDR2 SYDVKM. The CDR3 reads CASGRSYEQYF. CDR3 sequence (DNA): TGTGCCAGCGGGAGGAGCTACGAGCAGTACTTC.

V usage is TRBV4-2 and J usage is TRBJ2-3, with D possibly TRBD2 on 5 matching bases. V shed 1 base and J shed 0 bases, with 8 bases lying between them. Germline V CDR1 and CDR2: LGHNA, YNFKEQ. The CDR3 length is 15 residues. DNA of the CDR3: TGTGCCAGCAGCCAAGCGAGCGGTAGCACAGATACGCAGTATTTT. Protein: CASSQASGSTDTQYF.

The genes are TRBV10-3 and TRBJ2-5; the D gene is possibly TRBD1 (5 bases). CDR1 and CDR2 (germline): ENHRY, SYGVKD. The CDR3 is made up of 12 amino acids. The germline V and J ends were trimmed by 6 bases and 5 bases, with 10 bases remaining between them. The CDR3 loop is CAISTGGETQYF. As DNA, the CDR3 is TGTGCCATCAGCACAGGTGGGGAGACCCAGTACTTC.

CDR3 bases: TGCGCCAGCAGCTCGGGACAGGGAGGTACTGAAGCTTTCTTT. Translation: CASSSGQGGTEAFF. The chain couples TRBV5-1 to TRBJ1-1; 9 bases are a match to TRBD1. This CDR3 comprises 14 residues. Looked up from germline, CDR1 is SGHRS and CDR2 is YFSETQ. V dropped 3 bases and J dropped 5; count of bases not matched to a gene: 5.

This chain connects TRBV6-5 to TRBJ2-5, with D possibly being TRBD1 (6 bases). V lost 4 bases to trimming and J lost 2 bases, with 14 bases between them. The CDR3 covers 15 residues. Germline V gene sequence: CDR1 MNHEY, CDR2 SVGAGI. CDR3: CASSFQGLGQETQYF. The CDR3 region has the DNA TGTGCCAGCAGTTTCCAGGGGTTAGGGCAAGAGACCCAGTACTTC.